Listed below are T cell receptor beta chains from one sample, sequenced in a study of regulatory T cells in long-lasting Graves disease. MiXCR was run by TCRdb on the multiplex PCR reads, yielding one entry per CDR3 protein. The data hold 450,000 to 600,000 distinct CDR3 sequences, with around 15% observed a single time. This same sample was also part of a study on T cells in Graves' hyperthyroidism and ophthalmopathy.

The sequencing used peripheral blood mononuclear cells (PBMCs), collected at new diagnosis, from a patient treated with antithyroid drugs. These receptor sequences come from a man aged 35 to 55 with Graves disease. The CDR3 runs from the conserved cysteine through the conserved F or W. The D gene is left open where the match is weak. Where a row states a size, it is once, few, many or the class of an expanded clone; other rows omit it.

size	D	V	CDR3
many	TRBD2	TRBV28	CASRPTGLAVYQETQYF
many	TRBD2	TRBV2	CASSVPSGRGEQYF
few	.	TRBV2	CASNINTGNTIYF
.	TRBD2	TRBV30	CACGTSGSSAYEQYF
many	TRBD1	TRBV11-2	CASRRTGRTGELFF
many	TRBD2	TRBV5-1	CASSPGGWTSGYNEQFF
.	TRBD2	TRBV9	CASSVQGTRHNEQFF
few	.	TRBV20-1	CSARGQGSTIGYTF
many	TRBD1	TRBV18	CASSPDRGSSYEQYF
few	.	TRBV5-5	CASSLDHQSITKNIQYF
many	.	TRBV11-2	CASSFVNGDTQYF
many	TRBD1	TRBV20-1	CSAINRGRNSPLHF
many	TRBD1	TRBV18	CASSRQGLQETQYF
few	TRBD1	TRBV2	CASRGQGALIEAFF
.	.	TRBV28	CASSLRAKGLTDTQYF
few	.	TRBV3-1	CASSQDQARRSSSEQYF
few	.	TRBV11-3	CASSFALNTGELFF
.	.	TRBV6-2/TRBV6-3	CASSYSLATLNTGELFF
many	TRBD1	TRBV6-2/TRBV6-3	CASRTGGGKTQYF
many	TRBD2	TRBV28	CASSLSPRASGSYNEQFF
many	.	TRBV11-2	CASSLERTGELFF
once	.	TRBV6-1	CASSGTGQAGYTF
.	.	TRBV6-5	CASSYISGGTEAFF
many	TRBD1	TRBV9	CASSLDGQGDEQYF
many	.	TRBV12-3/TRBV12-4	CASSPTPPYGYTF
.	.	TRBV30	CAWSVRHLMNTEAFF
.	.	TRBV5-1	CASSLSLSGRYNEQFF
many	TRBD2	TRBV12-3/TRBV12-4	CASSRTSGSTSYEQYF
.	.	TRBV6-1	CASRRSGVRTDTQYF
many	.	TRBV12-3/TRBV12-4	CASYTFPGPDNEQFF
many	TRBD1	TRBV7-3	CASSLGQGAPYEQYF
.	.	TRBV5-1	CASSLMGTDTQYF